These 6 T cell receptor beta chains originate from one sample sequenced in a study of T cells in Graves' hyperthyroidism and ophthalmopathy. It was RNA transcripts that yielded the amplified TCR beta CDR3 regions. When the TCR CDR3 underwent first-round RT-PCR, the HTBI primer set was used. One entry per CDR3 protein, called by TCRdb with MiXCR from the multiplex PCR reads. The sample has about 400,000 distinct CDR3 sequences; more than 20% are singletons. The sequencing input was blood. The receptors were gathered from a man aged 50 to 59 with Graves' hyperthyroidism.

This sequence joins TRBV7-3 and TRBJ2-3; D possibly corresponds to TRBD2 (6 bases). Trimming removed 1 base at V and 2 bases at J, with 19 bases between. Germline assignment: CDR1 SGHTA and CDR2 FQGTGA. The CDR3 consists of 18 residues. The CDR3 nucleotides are TGTGCCAGCAGCTTAATTATGTGGTCGGGACTTCCCACAGATACGCAGTATTTT. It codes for CASSLIMWSGLPTDTQYF. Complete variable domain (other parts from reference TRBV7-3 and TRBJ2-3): GAGVSQTPSNKVTEKGKYVELRCDPISGHTALYWYRQSLGQGPEFLIYFQGTGAADDSGLPNDRFFAVRPEGSVSTLKIQRTERGDSAVYLCASSLIMWSGLPTDTQYFGPGTRLTVL.

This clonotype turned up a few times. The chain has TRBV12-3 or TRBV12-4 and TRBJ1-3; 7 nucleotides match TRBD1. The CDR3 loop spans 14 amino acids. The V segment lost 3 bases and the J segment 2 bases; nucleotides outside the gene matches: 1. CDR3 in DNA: TGTGCCAGCAGTTTTGGGACAGCTGGAAACACCATATATTTT. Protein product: CASSFGTAGNTIYF.

As DNA, the CDR3 is TGTGCCAGCAGTCCCCTCGACAGTTATCAGCCCCAGCATTTT. This codes for CASSPLDSYQPQHF. This rearrangement joins TRBV28 to TRBJ1-5; possibly TRBD1 for D (5 bases). V lost 5 bases and J lost 5, with 13 bases in between. The CDR3 has 14 residues. Germline V gives CDR1 MDHEN, CDR2 SYDVKM.

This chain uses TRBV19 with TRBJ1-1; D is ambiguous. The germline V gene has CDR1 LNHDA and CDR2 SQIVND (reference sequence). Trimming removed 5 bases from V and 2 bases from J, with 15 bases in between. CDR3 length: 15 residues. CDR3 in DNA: TGTGCCAGTAGTTCGGCTTCAGCCGGTAACACTGAAGCTTTCTTT. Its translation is CASSSASAGNTEAFF.

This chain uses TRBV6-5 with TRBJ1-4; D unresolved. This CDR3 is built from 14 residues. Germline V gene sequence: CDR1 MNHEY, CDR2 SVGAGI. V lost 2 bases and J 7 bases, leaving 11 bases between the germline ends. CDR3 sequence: CASSYTQRAEKLFF. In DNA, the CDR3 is TGTGCCAGCAGTTACACCCAAAGGGCTGAAAAACTGTTTTTT.

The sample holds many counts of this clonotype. The CDR3 loop is CASSPTKASWETQYF. DNA for the CDR3: TGTGCCAGCAGCCCGACGAAGGCGTCCTGGGAGACCCAGTACTTC. The genes are TRBV7-2 and TRBJ2-5, with unresolved D. CDR1 is SGHTA and CDR2 is FQGNSA in the germline V gene. The CDR3 is made up of 15 amino acids. Trimming stripped 5 bases from V and 5 bases from J, with 18 bases between.